The rows below give T cell receptor beta chains drawn from one sample of a study of graft-versus-host responses after intestinal transplantation. Some clones are missing from TCRdb's copy, which holds only in-frame ones; the method was immunoSEQ multiplex PCR. Among fewer than 110,000 clones listed, approximately 93% were seen once. For these TCRs, the target antigens are not known. The material was unstimulated CD8+ T cells sorted from spleen or lymph node cells, obtained before intestinal transplant. Source of these receptors: a human donor who received an intestinal transplant. The CDR3 runs from the conserved cysteine through the conserved F or W. The D gene is left open where the match is weak. Expanded clones are given a class, and other clones once, few, many or no size at all.

D	J	V	size	DNA	CDR3
NA	TRBJ2-5	TRBV7-9	once	TGTGCCAGCAGCTTCAAACTGGGGCAAGAGACCCAGTACTTC	CASSFKLGQETQYF
TRBD1	TRBJ1-1	TRBV7-8	NA	TGTGCCAGCAGCCCACACAGGGGTCTGAACACTGAAGCTTTCTTT	CASSPHRGLNTEAFF
NA	TRBJ1-1	TRBV27	NA	TGTGCCAGCAGCCGAGGGGTGAACACTGAAGCTTTCTTT	CASSRGVNTEAFF
TRBD1	TRBJ1-4	TRBV5-1	once	TGCGCCAGCAGCCCCAAAGAGGACAGGGTAACCGAAAAACTGTTTTTT	CASSPKEDRVTEKLFF
TRBD1	TRBJ1-4	TRBV5-1	NA	TGCGCCAGCACACCCGGGACAGATGAAAAACTGTTTTTT	CASTPGTDEKLFF
TRBD1	TRBJ1-4	TRBV5-4	NA	TGTGCCAGCAGCACCGGGACAGGAGCAACTAATGAAAAACTGTTTTTT	CASSTGTGATNEKLFF
NA	TRBJ2-6	TRBV9	once	TGTGCCAGCAGCACAGGACAGGGGGCCAACGTCCTGACTTTC	CASSTGQGANVLTF
TRBD1	TRBJ2-5	TRBV7-9	NA	TGTGCCAGCAGCGAAACCGGGACAGGGGTTGAAAAGACCCAGTACTTC	CASSETGTGVEKTQYF
NA	TRBJ1-5	TRBV2	NA	TGTGCCAGCAGGCGTGATCTGGGGGCAGATCAGCCCCAGCATTTT	CASRRDLGADQPQHF
NA	TRBJ2-3	TRBV27	NA	TGTGCCAGCAGCTCCCAGGGAAGACCCACAGATACGCAGTATTTT	CASSSQGRPTDTQYF
NA	TRBJ2-2	TRBV27	NA	TGTGCCAGCAGTGTAGGGACGACCGGGGAGCTGTTTTTT	CASSVGTTGELFF
TRBD1	TRBJ1-2	TRBV5-4	NA	TGTGCCAGCAGCTTGTGGGGGACAGGCTATGGCTACACCTTC	CASSLWGTGYGYTF
NA	TRBJ2-2	TRBV11-2	NA	TGTGCCAGCAGCTTGGTCGGGGAGCTGTTTTTT	CASSLVGELFF
NA	TRBJ2-5	TRBV7-9	NA	TGTGCCAGCAGCTTCCCGGGATGGGGGGAGACCCAGTACTTC	CASSFPGWGETQYF
NA	TRBJ1-1	TRBV7-6	NA	TGTGCCAGCAGGGGGTGGAGCACTGAAGCTTTCTTT	CASRGWSTEAFF
NA	TRBJ1-1	TRBV12-5	few	TGTGCTAGTGCCATCACAGCCACTGAAGCTTTCTTT	CASAITATEAFF
NA	TRBJ2-7	TRBV19	NA	TGTGCCAGTAGTATAGGGGGGGGGCACTCCTACGAGCAGTACTTC	CASSIGGGHSYEQYF
TRBD1	TRBJ2-2	TRBV7-9	NA	TGTGCCAGCAGCACAGGGGCGGGCGGGGAGCTGTTTTTT	CASSTGAGGELFF
NA	TRBJ2-7	TRBV19	NA	TGTGCCAGTGCAGGAGGGGGCTGCGAGCAGTACTTC	CASAGGGCEQYF
NA	TRBJ2-7	TRBV6-1	NA	TGTGCCAGCAGTTATGACGGCTACGAGCAGTACTTC	CASSYDGYEQYF
NA	TRBJ2-1	TRBV27	NA	TGTGCCAGCAGTTTAAACCGGAATGAGCAGTTCTTC	CASSLNRNEQFF
NA	TRBJ1-3	TRBV11-2	NA	TGTGCCAGCAGCTTTTTTAGGGCTCCGAGCACCATATATTTT	CASSFFRAPSTIYF
NA	TRBJ1-2	TRBV9	NA	TGTGCCAGCAGCGTAGCTAGATTGGAGGACAGCCATGGCTACACCTTC	CASSVARLEDSHGYTF
NA	TRBJ1-2	TRBV2	NA	TGTGCCAGCACCGAGGGAGGGCTAACCTCACACGTTGTCTATGGCTACACCTTC	CASTEGGLTSHVVYGYTF
NA	TRBJ2-7	TRBV14	NA	TGTGCCAGCAGCCAAGTCTCCTACGAGCAGTACTTC	CASSQVSYEQYF
TRBD1	TRBJ1-2	TRBV2	NA	TGTGCCAGCAGCGGGGACAGGGGACACACCTCAGATGGCTACACCTTC	CASSGDRGHTSDGYTF
NA	TRBJ1-6	TRBV25-1	NA	TGTGCCAGCATGGAAAGCCCCAGGCCTAATTCACCCCTCCACTTT	CASMESPRPNSPLHF
NA	TRBJ1-6	TRBV19	NA	TGTGCCAGTAGTATACTCCAGGGCGATAATTCACCCCTCCACTTT	CASSILQGDNSPLHF
NA	TRBJ2-5	TRBV7-9	NA	TGTGCCAGCAGCTTAGTTGGCGGGGCCCTCCAAGAGACCCAGTACTTC	CASSLVGGALQETQYF
TRBD2	TRBJ2-1	TRBV4-1	NA	TGCGCCAGCAAGTTGGGGCTAGCGGGGGGCAATGAGCAGTTCTTC	CASKLGLAGGNEQFF
NA	TRBJ2-1	TRBV11-2	NA	TGTGCCAGCAGCTTAGCGGGACACCTCTACAATGAGCAGTTCTTC	CASSLAGHLYNEQFF
NA	TRBJ2-5	TRBV4-1	NA	TGCGCCAGCAGCCAAGATTCATGGGAGACCCAGTACTTC	CASSQDSWETQYF
NA	TRBJ1-1	TRBV11-2	NA	TGTGCCAGCAGCCCCCGCCTATGGGGAGATAGTGCTGAAGCTTTCTTT	CASSPRLWGDSAEAFF
NA	TRBJ1-6	TRBV13	NA	TGTGCCAGCAGTCCAGCGTATAATTCACCCCTCCACTTT	CASSPAYNSPLHF
TRBD1	TRBJ1-1	TRBV19	NA	TGTGCCAGTAGTGTATGGACAGGGGGAAACACTGAAGCTTTCTTT	CASSVWTGGNTEAFF
NA	TRBJ1-5	TRBV13	NA	TGTGCCAGCAGCTTAGGCCCCAGAGATCAGCCCCAGCATTTT	CASSLGPRDQPQHF
NA	TRBJ1-2	TRBV7-9	NA	TGTGCCAGCACTCGGGGGGGGGCAAGAGAGGGCTACACCTTC	CASTRGGAREGYTF
NA	TRBJ2-7	TRBV6-1	NA	TGTGCCAGCAGCCCGGGACCTATGGGGGAGCAGTACTTC	CASSPGPMGEQYF
NA	TRBJ1-2	TRBV7-6	once	TGTGCCAGCAGCCTCACCACAGGGCAAGCTATAGGTCTCTATGGCTACACCTTC	CASSLTTGQAIGLYGYTF
TRBD1	TRBJ1-2	TRBV4-2	NA	TGTGCCAGCAGCCTTGAGAGTCCGGGACAGGGGATCTATGGCTACACCTTC	CASSLESPGQGIYGYTF
NA	TRBJ2-1	TRBV7-8	NA	TGTGCCAGCAGCGGAAAAACGCACAATGAGCAGTTCTTC	CASSGKTHNEQFF
NA	TRBJ2-7	TRBV6-5	NA	TGTGCCAGCACCTCAAGGGACACACCCTACGAGCAGTACTTC	CASTSRDTPYEQYF
NA	TRBJ1-1	TRBV20-1	few	TGCAGTGCTAGAGATCTTGAGGCTTTCTTT	CSARDLEAFF
NA	TRBJ2-2	TRBV10-3	NA	TGTGCCATCGCCCCGGGCACCGGGGAGCTGTTTTTT	CAIAPGTGELFF
NA	TRBJ2-5	TRBV6-5	NA	TGTGCCAGCAGTTACTCGGCGATTGGGACCCAGTACTTC	CASSYSAIGTQYF
NA	TRBJ2-7	TRBV7-6	NA	TGTGCCAGCAGCTTAGTAACGAGCTCCTACGAGCAGTACTTC	CASSLVTSSYEQYF